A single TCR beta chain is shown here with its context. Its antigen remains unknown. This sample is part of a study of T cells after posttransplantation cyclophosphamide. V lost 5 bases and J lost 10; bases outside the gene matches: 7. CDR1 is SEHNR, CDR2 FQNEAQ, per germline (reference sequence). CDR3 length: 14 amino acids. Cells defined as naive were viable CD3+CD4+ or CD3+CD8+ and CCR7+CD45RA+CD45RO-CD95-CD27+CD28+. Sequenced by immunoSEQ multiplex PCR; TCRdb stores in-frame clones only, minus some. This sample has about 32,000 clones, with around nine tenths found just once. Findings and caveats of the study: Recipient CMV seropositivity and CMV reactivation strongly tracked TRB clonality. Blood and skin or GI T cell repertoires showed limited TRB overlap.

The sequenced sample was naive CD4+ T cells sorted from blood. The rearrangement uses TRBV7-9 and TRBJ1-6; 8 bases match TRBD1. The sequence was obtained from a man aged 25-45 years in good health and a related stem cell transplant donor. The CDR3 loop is CASSAPGGLSPLHF. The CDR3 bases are TGTGCCAGCAGCGCCCCAGGGGGCTTGTCACCCCTCCACTTT.